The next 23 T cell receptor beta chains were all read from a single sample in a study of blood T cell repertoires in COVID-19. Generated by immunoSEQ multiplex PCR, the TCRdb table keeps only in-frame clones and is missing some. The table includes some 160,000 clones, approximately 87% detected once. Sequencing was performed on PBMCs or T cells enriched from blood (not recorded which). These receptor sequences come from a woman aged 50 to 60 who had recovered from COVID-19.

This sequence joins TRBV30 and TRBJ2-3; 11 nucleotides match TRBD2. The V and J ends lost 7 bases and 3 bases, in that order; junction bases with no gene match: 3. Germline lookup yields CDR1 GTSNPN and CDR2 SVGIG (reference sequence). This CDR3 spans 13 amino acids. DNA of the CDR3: TGTGCCTTTAGCGGGGGGGGGACAGATACGCAGTATTTT. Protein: CAFSGGGTDTQYF. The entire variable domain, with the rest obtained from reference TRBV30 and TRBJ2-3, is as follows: SQTIHQWPATLVQPVGSPLSLECTVEGTSNPNLYWYRQAAGRGLQLLFYSVGIGQISSEVPQNLSASRPQDRQFILSSKKLLLSDSGFYLCAFSGGGTDTQYFGPGTRLTVL.

The CDR3 DNA sequence: TGTGCCAGCATGGGGGCGATATATGGCTACACCTTC. As protein: CASMGAIYGYTF. This chain links TRBV6-5 with TRBJ1-2, with D maybe TRBD1 (6 bases). CDR1 and CDR2 from the germline V gene are MNHEY and SVGAGI. The CDR3 spans 12 residues. Trimming took off 7 bases at V and 5 bases at J, with 11 bases between the two ends.

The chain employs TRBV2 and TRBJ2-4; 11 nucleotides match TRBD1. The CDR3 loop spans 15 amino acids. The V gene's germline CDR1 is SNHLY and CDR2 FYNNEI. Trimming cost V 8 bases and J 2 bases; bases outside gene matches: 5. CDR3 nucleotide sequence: TGTGCCAGCCTTGGACAGGGGGCAACCAAAAACATTCAGTACTTC. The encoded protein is CASLGQGATKNIQYF. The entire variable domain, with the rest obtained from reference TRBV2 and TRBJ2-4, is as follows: EPEVTQTPSHQVTQMGQEVILRCVPISNHLYFYWYRQILGQKVEFLVSFYNNEISEKSEIFDDQFSVERPDGSNFTLKIRSTKLEDSAMYFCASLGQGATKNIQYFGAGTRLSVL.

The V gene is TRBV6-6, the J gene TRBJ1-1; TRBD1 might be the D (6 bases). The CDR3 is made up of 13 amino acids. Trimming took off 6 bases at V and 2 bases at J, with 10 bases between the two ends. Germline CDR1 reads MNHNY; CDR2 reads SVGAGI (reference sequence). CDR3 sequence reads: CASRGALNTEAFF. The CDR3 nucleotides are TGTGCCAGCAGGGGGGCACTTAACACTGAAGCTTTCTTT.

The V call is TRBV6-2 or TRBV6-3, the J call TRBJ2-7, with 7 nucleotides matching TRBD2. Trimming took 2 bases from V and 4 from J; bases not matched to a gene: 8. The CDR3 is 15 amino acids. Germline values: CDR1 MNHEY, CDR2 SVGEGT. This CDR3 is CASSYNGLVVYEQYF. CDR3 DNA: TGTGCCAGCAGTTACAATGGACTAGTGGTTTACGAGCAGTACTTC.

The CDR3 loop reads CASSPGAWSYNSPLHF. CDR3 coding DNA: TGTGCCAGCAGCCCGGGGGCTTGGTCCTATAATTCACCCCTCCACTTT. J is TRBJ1-6 and V is TRBV6-2 or TRBV6-3; TRBD1 is a possible D gene (6 bases). This CDR3 contains 16 residues. The germline V and J ends were trimmed by 6 bases and 1 base, with 13 bases remaining between them. Germline-derived CDR1 and CDR2 are MNHEY and SVGEGT.

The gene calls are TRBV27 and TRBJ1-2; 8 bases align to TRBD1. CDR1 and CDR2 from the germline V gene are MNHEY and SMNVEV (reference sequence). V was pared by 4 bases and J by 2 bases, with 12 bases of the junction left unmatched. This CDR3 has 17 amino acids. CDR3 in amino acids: CASSSHGTGVANYGYTF. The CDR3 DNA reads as TGTGCCAGCAGTTCGCACGGGACAGGAGTTGCCAACTATGGCTACACCTTC.

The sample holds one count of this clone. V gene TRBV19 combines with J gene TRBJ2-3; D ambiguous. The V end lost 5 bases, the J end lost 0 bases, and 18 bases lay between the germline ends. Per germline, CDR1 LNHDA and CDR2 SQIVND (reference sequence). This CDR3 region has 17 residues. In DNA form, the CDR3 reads TGTGCCAGTAGTGCCCTGTTAGGAGCCCGAAGCACAGATACGCAGTATTTT. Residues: CASSALLGARSTDTQYF.

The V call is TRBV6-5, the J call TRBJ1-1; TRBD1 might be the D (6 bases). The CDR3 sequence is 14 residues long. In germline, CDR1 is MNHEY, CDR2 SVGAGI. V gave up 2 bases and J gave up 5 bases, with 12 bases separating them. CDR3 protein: CASSYMRGRTEAFF. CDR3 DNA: TGTGCCAGCAGTTACATGAGGGGGAGAACTGAAGCTTTCTTT.

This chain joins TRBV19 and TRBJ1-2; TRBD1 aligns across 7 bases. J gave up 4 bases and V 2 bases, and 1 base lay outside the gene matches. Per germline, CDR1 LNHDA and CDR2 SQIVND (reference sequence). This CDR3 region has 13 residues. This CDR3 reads CASSIRQGYGYTF. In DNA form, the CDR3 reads TGTGCCAGTAGTATACGACAGGGCTATGGCTACACCTTC.

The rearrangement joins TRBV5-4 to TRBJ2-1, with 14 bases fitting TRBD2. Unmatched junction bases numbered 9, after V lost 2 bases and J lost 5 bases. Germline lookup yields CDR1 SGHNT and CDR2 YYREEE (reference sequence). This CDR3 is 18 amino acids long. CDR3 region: CASSFRRTSGGINNEQFF. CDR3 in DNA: TGTGCCAGCAGCTTCCGCCGGACTAGCGGGGGGATTAACAATGAGCAGTTCTTC.

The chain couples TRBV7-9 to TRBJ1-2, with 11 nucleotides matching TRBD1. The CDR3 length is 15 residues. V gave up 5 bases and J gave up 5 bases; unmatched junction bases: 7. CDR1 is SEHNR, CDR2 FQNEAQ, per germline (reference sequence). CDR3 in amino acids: CASSAGTGGGYGYTF. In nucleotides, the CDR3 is TGTGCCAGCAGCGCGGGGACAGGGGGTGGGTATGGCTACACCTTC.

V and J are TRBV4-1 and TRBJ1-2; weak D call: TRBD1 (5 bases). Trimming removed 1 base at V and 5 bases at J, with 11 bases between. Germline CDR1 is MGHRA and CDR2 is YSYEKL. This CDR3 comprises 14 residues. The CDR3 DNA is TGCGCCAGCAGCCAAGTCGGACAACTTTATGGCTACACCTTC. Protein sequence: CASSQVGQLYGYTF.

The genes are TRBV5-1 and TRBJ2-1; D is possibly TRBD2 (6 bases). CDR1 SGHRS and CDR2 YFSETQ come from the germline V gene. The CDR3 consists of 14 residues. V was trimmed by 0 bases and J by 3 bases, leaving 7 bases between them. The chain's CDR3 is CASSLVGGYNEQFF. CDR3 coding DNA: TGCGCCAGCAGCTTGGTGGGGGGCTACAATGAGCAGTTCTTC.

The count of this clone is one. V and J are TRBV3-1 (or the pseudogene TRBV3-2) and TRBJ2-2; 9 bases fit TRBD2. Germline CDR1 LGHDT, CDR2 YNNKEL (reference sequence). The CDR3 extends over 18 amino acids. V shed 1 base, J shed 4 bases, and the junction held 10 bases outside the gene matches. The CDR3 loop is CASSQVVSGGLGTGELFF. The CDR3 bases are TGTGCCAGCAGCCAAGTTGTTAGCGGGGGTCTGGGCACCGGGGAGCTGTTTTTT.

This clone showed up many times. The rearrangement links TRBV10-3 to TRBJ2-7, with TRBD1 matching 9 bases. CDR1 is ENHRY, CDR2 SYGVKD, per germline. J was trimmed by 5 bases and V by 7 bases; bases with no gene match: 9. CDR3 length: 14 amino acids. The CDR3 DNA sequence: TGTGCCATCAAAAGGGAACAGGGGGCCCACGAGCAGTACTTC. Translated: CAIKREQGAHEQYF.

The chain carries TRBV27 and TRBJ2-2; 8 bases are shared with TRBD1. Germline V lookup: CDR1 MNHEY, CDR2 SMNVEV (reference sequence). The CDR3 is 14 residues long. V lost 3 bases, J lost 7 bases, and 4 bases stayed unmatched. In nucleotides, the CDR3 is TGTGCCAGCAGTTTTGGGACAGGCATCGGGGAGCTGTTTTTT. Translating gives CASSFGTGIGELFF.

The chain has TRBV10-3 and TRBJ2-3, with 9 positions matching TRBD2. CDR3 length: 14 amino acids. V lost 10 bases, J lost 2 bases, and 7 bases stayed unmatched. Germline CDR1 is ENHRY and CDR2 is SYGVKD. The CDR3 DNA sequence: TGTGCCACTTACTCTAGCGGGGTCACAGATACGCAGTATTTT. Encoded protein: CATYSSGVTDTQYF.

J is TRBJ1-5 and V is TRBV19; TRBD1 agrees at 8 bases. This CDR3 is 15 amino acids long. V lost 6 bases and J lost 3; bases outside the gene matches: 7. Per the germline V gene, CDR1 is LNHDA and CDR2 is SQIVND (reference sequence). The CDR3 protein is CASREQGVDNQPQHF. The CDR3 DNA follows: TGTGCCAGTAGGGAACAGGGGGTGGACAATCAGCCCCAGCATTTT.

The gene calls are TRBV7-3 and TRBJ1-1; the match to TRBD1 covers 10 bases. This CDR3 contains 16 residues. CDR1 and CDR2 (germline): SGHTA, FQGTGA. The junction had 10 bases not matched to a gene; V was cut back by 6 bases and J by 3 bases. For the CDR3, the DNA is TGTGCCAGCAGATCGTCCCCCGGGACAGGGGACACTGAAGCTTTCTTT. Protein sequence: CASRSSPGTGDTEAFF.

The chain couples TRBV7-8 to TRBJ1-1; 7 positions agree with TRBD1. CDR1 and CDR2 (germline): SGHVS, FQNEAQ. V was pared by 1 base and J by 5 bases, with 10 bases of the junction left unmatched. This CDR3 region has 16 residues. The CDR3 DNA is TGTGCCAGCAGCTTAGGGGCGGACAGGAGGCGAACTGAAGCTTTCTTT. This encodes CASSLGADRRRTEAFF.

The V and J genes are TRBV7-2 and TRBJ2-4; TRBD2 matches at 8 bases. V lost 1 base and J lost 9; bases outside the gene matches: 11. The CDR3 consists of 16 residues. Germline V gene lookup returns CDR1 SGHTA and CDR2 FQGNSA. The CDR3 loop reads CASSLGDGGAFSIQYF. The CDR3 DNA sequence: TGTGCCAGCAGCTTAGGGGACGGGGGGGCTTTCAGCATTCAGTACTTC.

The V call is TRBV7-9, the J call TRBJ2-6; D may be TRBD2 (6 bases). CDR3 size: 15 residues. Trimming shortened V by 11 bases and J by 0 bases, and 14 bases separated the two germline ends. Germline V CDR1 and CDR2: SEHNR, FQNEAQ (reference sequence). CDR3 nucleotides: TGTGCCTACCCGAGGGGACTCTCTGGGGCCAACGTCCTGACTTTC. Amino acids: CAYPRGLSGANVLTF.